The rows below give T cell receptor beta chains drawn from one sample of a study of pediatric ulcerative colitis. Assay: immunoSEQ multiplex PCR; the TCRdb copy retains only in-frame clones and omits some. Of 55,000 to 70,000 clones in the sample, 87% were seen once. Sequenced input: blood. The receptors stem from a boy aged 5-17 years who was a control in a study of pediatric ulcerative colitis. Both conserved end residues are part of each CDR3. Fields, in order: clone size, D gene, CDR3 length, J gene, V gene, CDR3 protein, CDR3 DNA. D genes are given only for firm matches. Expanded clones are given a class, and other clones once, few, many or no size at all.

clone_size: few; d_call: TRBD1; cdr3_length: 16; j_call: TRBJ2-7; v_call: TRBV6-5; cdr3_aa: CASSYRSGTGGSEQYF; cdr3_nt: TGTGCCAGCAGTTACCGGTCCGGGACAGGGGGGTCCGAGCAGTACTTC
clone_size: NA; d_call: NA; cdr3_length: 16; j_call: TRBJ2-1; v_call: TRBV4-1; cdr3_aa: CASSQSVHVLYNEQFF; cdr3_nt: TGCGCCAGCAGCCAATCCGTACACGTGCTGTACAATGAGCAGTTCTTC
clone_size: NA; d_call: NA; cdr3_length: 17; j_call: TRBJ2-2; v_call: TRBV28; cdr3_aa: CASSFLSEAGNTGELFF; cdr3_nt: TGTGCCAGCAGTTTTCTGTCTGAGGCAGGGAACACCGGGGAGCTGTTTTTT
clone_size: NA; d_call: TRBD1; cdr3_length: 13; j_call: TRBJ1-2; v_call: TRBV28; cdr3_aa: CASSFQGEGGYTF; cdr3_nt: TGTGCCAGCAGTTTCCAGGGGGAGGGTGGCTACACCTTC
clone_size: NA; d_call: TRBD2; cdr3_length: 16; j_call: TRBJ2-2; v_call: TRBV5-1; cdr3_aa: CASSRGLAPNTGELFF; cdr3_nt: TGCGCCAGCAGCCGGGGACTAGCCCCGAACACCGGGGAGCTGTTTTTT
clone_size: NA; d_call: NA; cdr3_length: 13; j_call: TRBJ1-1; v_call: TRBV28; cdr3_aa: CASSQTELREAFF; cdr3_nt: TGTGCCAGCAGCCAGACAGAACTCCGTGAAGCTTTCTTT
clone_size: NA; d_call: NA; cdr3_length: 15; j_call: TRBJ1-1; v_call: TRBV11-2; cdr3_aa: CASSLEVGKDTEAFF; cdr3_nt: TGTGCCAGCAGCTTAGAGGTAGGGAAGGACACTGAAGCTTTCTTT
clone_size: NA; d_call: NA; cdr3_length: 14; j_call: TRBJ1-4; v_call: TRBV19; cdr3_aa: CASRSSASGEKLFF; cdr3_nt: TGTGCCAGTAGATCGTCGGCTAGTGGTGAAAAACTGTTTTTT
clone_size: few; d_call: NA; cdr3_length: 14; j_call: TRBJ1-5; v_call: TRBV19; cdr3_aa: CASNSEDSNQPQHF; cdr3_nt: TGTGCCAGTAACTCGGAGGATAGCAATCAGCCCCAGCATTTT
clone_size: NA; d_call: NA; cdr3_length: 15; j_call: TRBJ2-4; v_call: TRBV6-5; cdr3_aa: CASSGGTLAKNIQYF; cdr3_nt: TGTGCCAGCAGTGGCGGGACATTAGCCAAAAACATTCAGTACTTC
clone_size: NA; d_call: TRBD2; cdr3_length: 15; j_call: TRBJ2-1; v_call: TRBV4-1; cdr3_aa: CASSRGLAGVGEQFF; cdr3_nt: TGCGCCAGCAGTCGGGGACTAGCGGGAGTGGGGGAGCAGTTCTTC
clone_size: NA; d_call: NA; cdr3_length: 17; j_call: TRBJ2-3; v_call: TRBV4-3; cdr3_aa: CASSQDTGGEGRDTQYF; cdr3_nt: TGCGCCAGCAGCCAAGATACCGGGGGCGAGGGGAGAGATACGCAGTATTTT
clone_size: few; d_call: TRBD1; cdr3_length: 15; j_call: TRBJ1-5; v_call: TRBV5-8; cdr3_aa: CASREYRGYNQPQHF; cdr3_nt: TGTGCCAGCAGGGAGTACAGGGGCTACAATCAGCCCCAGCATTTT
clone_size: NA; d_call: TRBD2; cdr3_length: 14; j_call: TRBJ2-1; v_call: TRBV29-1; cdr3_aa: CSVDGLAEYNEQFF; cdr3_nt: TGCAGCGTCGACGGACTAGCGGAATACAATGAGCAGTTCTTC
clone_size: NA; d_call: NA; cdr3_length: 11; j_call: TRBJ2-3; v_call: TRBV7-2; cdr3_aa: CASSAADTQYF; cdr3_nt: TGTGCCAGCAGCGCGGCAGATACGCAGTATTTT
clone_size: NA; d_call: NA; cdr3_length: 14; j_call: TRBJ1-4; v_call: TRBV6-6; cdr3_aa: CASSTTQIDEKLFF; cdr3_nt: TGTGCCAGCAGCACAACGCAAATAGATGAAAAACTGTTTTTT
clone_size: NA; d_call: NA; cdr3_length: 17; j_call: TRBJ2-2; v_call: TRBV7-2; cdr3_aa: CASSLALIRVSTGELFF; cdr3_nt: TGTGCCAGCAGCTTAGCGCTAATAAGGGTATCCACCGGGGAGCTGTTTTTT
clone_size: NA; d_call: NA; cdr3_length: 17; j_call: TRBJ2-4; v_call: TRBV7-3; cdr3_aa: CASSLFAGNQAKNIQYF; cdr3_nt: TGTGCCAGCAGCTTATTTGCGGGAAATCAGGCCAAAAACATTCAGTACTTC
clone_size: NA; d_call: NA; cdr3_length: 16; j_call: TRBJ1-2; v_call: TRBV16; cdr3_aa: CASLSSWQGRRYGYTF; cdr3_nt: TGTGCCAGCTTAAGTTCGTGGCAGGGGAGAAGGTATGGCTACACCTTC
clone_size: NA; d_call: NA; cdr3_length: 16; j_call: TRBJ1-4; v_call: TRBV5-6; cdr3_aa: CASSLGGFVVDEKLFF; cdr3_nt: TGTGCCAGCAGCCTTGGGGGGTTCGTCGTGGATGAAAAACTGTTTTTT
clone_size: NA; d_call: TRBD1; cdr3_length: 16; j_call: TRBJ2-7; v_call: TRBV9; cdr3_aa: CASSAPAQGATYEQYF; cdr3_nt: TGTGCCAGCAGCGCGCCGGCACAGGGGGCAACCTACGAGCAGTACTTC
clone_size: NA; d_call: TRBD1; cdr3_length: 13; j_call: TRBJ1-2; v_call: TRBV18; cdr3_aa: CASSPDREYGYTF; cdr3_nt: TGTGCCAGCTCACCTGACAGGGAGTATGGCTACACCTTC
clone_size: NA; d_call: NA; cdr3_length: 14; j_call: TRBJ2-5; v_call: TRBV12-2; cdr3_aa: CASRPEGGGETQYF; cdr3_nt: TGTGCAAGTCGCCCCGAGGGGGGGGGCGAGACCCAGTACTTC
clone_size: NA; d_call: NA; cdr3_length: 15; j_call: TRBJ1-3; v_call: TRBV5-6; cdr3_aa: CASSLGPGTGNTIYF; cdr3_nt: TGTGCCAGCAGCTTGGGGCCCGGGACCGGAAACACCATATATTTT
clone_size: NA; d_call: NA; cdr3_length: 15; j_call: TRBJ1-5; v_call: TRBV6-6; cdr3_aa: CASSYAQSVNQPQHF; cdr3_nt: TGTGCCAGCAGTTACGCTCAGTCAGTCAATCAGCCCCAGCATTTT
clone_size: NA; d_call: TRBD2; cdr3_length: 17; j_call: TRBJ2-3; v_call: TRBV4-3; cdr3_aa: CASSQESVRGGKDTQYF; cdr3_nt: TGCGCCAGCAGCCAAGAATCAGTGCGGGGGGGCAAAGATACGCAGTATTTT
clone_size: NA; d_call: TRBD2; cdr3_length: 15; j_call: TRBJ2-1; v_call: TRBV9; cdr3_aa: CASSVVAGGYNEQFF; cdr3_nt: TGTGCCAGCAGCGTAGTAGCGGGGGGCTACAATGAGCAGTTCTTC
clone_size: NA; d_call: NA; cdr3_length: 15; j_call: TRBJ2-7; v_call: TRBV6-1; cdr3_aa: CASSPMGLSAYEQYF; cdr3_nt: TGTGCCAGCAGTCCCATGGGCCTCTCGGCCTACGAGCAGTACTTC
clone_size: NA; d_call: NA; cdr3_length: 14; j_call: TRBJ2-5; v_call: TRBV28; cdr3_aa: CASTPRGFQETQYF; cdr3_nt: TGTGCCAGCACCCCTCGGGGGTTCCAAGAGACCCAGTACTTC
clone_size: NA; d_call: NA; cdr3_length: 16; j_call: TRBJ2-1; v_call: TRBV9; cdr3_aa: CASSVLPASSYNEQFF; cdr3_nt: TGTGCCAGCAGCGTTCTCCCGGCCTCCTCCTACAATGAGCAGTTCTTC
clone_size: few; d_call: NA; cdr3_length: 12; j_call: TRBJ2-2; v_call: TRBV7-9; cdr3_aa: CASSLQTGELFF; cdr3_nt: TGTGCCAGCAGCTTACAAACCGGGGAGCTGTTTTTT
clone_size: NA; d_call: NA; cdr3_length: 16; j_call: TRBJ1-3; v_call: TRBV28; cdr3_aa: CASSLTTSWSGNTIYF; cdr3_nt: TGTGCCAGCAGTTTGACCACGTCGTGGTCAGGAAACACCATATATTTT
clone_size: NA; d_call: NA; cdr3_length: 16; j_call: TRBJ2-3; v_call: TRBV4-2; cdr3_aa: CASSQDSGNPPDTQYF; cdr3_nt: TGTGCCAGCAGCCAAGATTCAGGAAACCCCCCAGATACGCAGTATTTT
clone_size: NA; d_call: TRBD1; cdr3_length: 16; j_call: TRBJ2-5; v_call: TRBV7-9; cdr3_aa: CASSLASDRGEETQYF; cdr3_nt: TGTGCCAGCAGCTTGGCGTCGGACAGGGGGGAAGAGACCCAGTACTTC
clone_size: NA; d_call: NA; cdr3_length: 15; j_call: TRBJ1-6; v_call: TRBV9; cdr3_aa: CASSVDFRLISPLHF; cdr3_nt: TGTGCCAGCAGCGTAGATTTTCGTCTTATTTCACCCCTCCACTTT
clone_size: NA; d_call: NA; cdr3_length: 17; j_call: TRBJ2-2; v_call: TRBV7-7; cdr3_aa: CASSQGSPGGTTGELFF; cdr3_nt: TGTGCTAGCAGCCAGGGATCCCCCGGTGGGACCACCGGGGAGCTGTTTTTT
clone_size: once; d_call: TRBD1; cdr3_length: 18; j_call: TRBJ1-1; v_call: TRBV15; cdr3_aa: CATSRGMDREEGGTEAFF; cdr3_nt: TGTGCCACCAGCAGGGGAATGGACAGGGAAGAGGGGGGCACTGAAGCTTTCTTT
clone_size: NA; d_call: NA; cdr3_length: 15; j_call: TRBJ2-7; v_call: TRBV11-2; cdr3_aa: CASSLYRGSSYEQYF; cdr3_nt: TGTGCCAGCAGCTTATATCGTGGAAGCTCCTACGAGCAGTACTTC
clone_size: NA; d_call: TRBD2; cdr3_length: 15; j_call: TRBJ2-4; v_call: TRBV11-1; cdr3_aa: CASSQRGLAKNIQYF; cdr3_nt: TGTGCCAGCAGCCAGCGGGGTCTAGCCAAAAACATTCAGTACTTC
clone_size: NA; d_call: NA; cdr3_length: 14; j_call: TRBJ1-2; v_call: TRBV28; cdr3_aa: CASSLFRGTYGYTF; cdr3_nt: TGTGCCAGCAGTTTATTCCGGGGGACCTATGGCTACACCTTC
clone_size: NA; d_call: TRBD1; cdr3_length: 16; j_call: TRBJ1-4; v_call: TRBV5-1; cdr3_aa: CASSLDLGTGGEKLFF; cdr3_nt: TGCGCCAGCAGCTTGGACCTCGGTACAGGGGGTGAAAAACTGTTTTTT
clone_size: NA; d_call: TRBD1; cdr3_length: 13; j_call: TRBJ1-1; v_call: TRBV19; cdr3_aa: CATKGQALTEAFF; cdr3_nt: TGTGCCACCAAGGGACAGGCCCTCACTGAAGCTTTCTTT
clone_size: once; d_call: NA; cdr3_length: 13; j_call: TRBJ2-1; v_call: TRBV29-1; cdr3_aa: CSAGGGPYNEQFF; cdr3_nt: TGCAGCGCAGGAGGTGGCCCCTACAATGAGCAGTTCTTC
clone_size: NA; d_call: NA; cdr3_length: 15; j_call: TRBJ1-1; v_call: TRBV9; cdr3_aa: CASSAQGWGRPEAFF; cdr3_nt: TGTGCCAGCAGCGCCCAGGGGTGGGGGAGGCCTGAAGCTTTCTTT
clone_size: NA; d_call: TRBD1; cdr3_length: 17; j_call: TRBJ2-5; v_call: TRBV7-8; cdr3_aa: CASSLAWDREVGETQYF; cdr3_nt: TGTGCCAGCAGCTTAGCTTGGGACAGGGAGGTAGGGGAGACCCAGTACTTC
clone_size: NA; d_call: NA; cdr3_length: 13; j_call: TRBJ1-2; v_call: TRBV9; cdr3_aa: CASSVGDLYGYTF; cdr3_nt: TGTGCCAGCAGCGTAGGGGATCTTTATGGCTACACCTTC
clone_size: NA; d_call: TRBD2; cdr3_length: 15; j_call: TRBJ2-1; v_call: TRBV6-1; cdr3_aa: CASSEIGAGGPEQFF; cdr3_nt: TGTGCCAGCAGTGAAATAGGAGCGGGGGGGCCGGAGCAGTTCTTC